The 25 T cell receptor beta chains listed next were all sequenced from one sample in a study of T cells after yellow fever vaccination. TCRdb independently ran MiXCR on the 5' RACE reads; one entry per CDR3 protein. Here the sample spans around 590,000 distinct CDR3 sequences, 12% being singletons. This specimen consisted of PBMCs, obtained on the day of the yellow fever booster vaccination. The receptors come from a man in his thirties or forties who received the YFV17D yellow fever vaccine.

This clonotype was recorded only once. V usage is TRBV12-3 or TRBV12-4 and J usage is TRBJ1-5, with D maybe TRBD1 (6 bases). CDR3 size: 13 residues. Trimming removed 5 bases at V and 1 base at J, with 6 bases between. This CDR3 reads CASSTGSNQPQHF. The CDR3, as DNA: TGTGCCAGCAGTACAGGGAGCAATCAGCCCCAGCATTTT.

The chain uses TRBV28 and TRBJ2-1, with 7 bases lining up with TRBD2. This CDR3 contains 17 residues. Per germline, CDR1 MDHEN and CDR2 SYDVKM. V lost 4 bases and J lost 3; bases outside the gene matches: 12. The CDR3 sequence: CASSSKRGLRRYNEQFF. The CDR3 DNA is TGTGCCAGCAGTTCTAAACGGGGACTACGACGCTACAATGAGCAGTTCTTC.

The V gene is TRBV19, the J gene TRBJ2-1; TRBD2 agrees at 13 bases. Per germline, CDR1 LNHDA and CDR2 SQIVND (reference sequence). V gave up 1 base and J gave up 7 bases; unmatched junction bases: 4. The CDR3 runs to 16 residues. CDR3 region: CASSIGGLAGQNEQFF. In DNA, the CDR3 is TGTGCCAGTAGTATAGGGGGACTAGCGGGACAGAATGAGCAGTTCTTC.

The chain joins TRBV5-1 to TRBJ2-7; a possible D gene is TRBD2 (6 bases). The CDR3 sequence is 13 residues long. Germline-derived CDR1 and CDR2 are SGHRS and YFSETQ. The V gene lost 7 bases and the J gene lost 1 base, with 12 bases spanning the gap. CDR3 loop: CASRGLTSYEQYF. CDR3 nucleotide sequence: TGCGCCAGCCGAGGACTAACATCCTACGAGCAGTACTTC.

This clonotype was seen repeatedly, ten times or more. This chain links TRBV29-1 with TRBJ2-7, with a possible D match to TRBD1 (5 bases). The CDR3 has 12 amino acids. V was cut by 4 bases and J by 5 bases, with 12 bases left in between. Germline V gene data show CDR1 as SQVTM and CDR2 as ANQGSEA. The CDR3 nucleotides read TGCAGCGTTGTCCCCCAGGGTGACGAGCAGTACTTC. It yields the protein CSVVPQGDEQYF.

There are a few counts of this clonotype. J is TRBJ2-7 and V is TRBV20-1; D ambiguous. The CDR3 loop spans 11 amino acids. V was cut by 3 bases and J by 3 bases, with 6 bases left in between. The V gene's germline CDR1 is DFQATT and CDR2 SNEGSKA (reference sequence). CDR3 region: CSARESYEQYF. DNA for the CDR3: TGCAGTGCTAGGGAGAGCTACGAGCAGTACTTC.

A few counts support this clonotype. V gene TRBV20-1 combines with J gene TRBJ1-5, with a weak D call TRBD1 (5 bases). Trimming took 5 bases from V and 1 from J, leaving 15 bases between them. Germline V gene data show CDR1 as DFQATT and CDR2 as SNEGSKA (reference sequence). The CDR3 is 15 residues long. DNA of the CDR3: TGCAGTGCTGGGCGTGGGGGGGTGAGCAATCAGCCCCAGCATTTT. Its translation is CSAGRGGVSNQPQHF.

This clonotype occurred a few times. V usage is TRBV30 and J usage is TRBJ2-7, with unresolved D. Germline V CDR1 and CDR2: GTSNPN, SVGIG (reference sequence). This CDR3 contains 13 residues. V was cut by 2 bases and J by 2 bases, with 10 bases left in between. Here the CDR3 reads CAWSRAQPYEQYF. The DNA of the CDR3 is TGTGCCTGGAGTAGGGCTCAGCCCTACGAGCAGTACTTC.

V and J are TRBV5-1 and TRBJ2-7; the D gene is possibly TRBD2 (5 bases). The CDR3 totals 15 residues. Germline loops: CDR1 SGHRS, CDR2 YFSETQ. Trimming took off 0 bases at V and 0 bases at J, with 10 bases between the two ends. The CDR3: CASSLGGVPSYEQYF. In DNA, the CDR3 is TGCGCCAGCAGCTTGGGGGGAGTTCCCTCCTACGAGCAGTACTTC.

This chain links TRBV7-2 with TRBJ2-3; D is uncertain. V was pared by 2 bases and J by 3 bases, with 12 bases between. The length of the CDR3 is 15 residues. Germline CDR1 SGHTA, CDR2 FQGNSA. CDR3 bases: TGTGCCAGCAGCTTACAATTCGTGGGAACAGATACGCAGTATTTT. Protein product: CASSLQFVGTDTQYF.

This chain links TRBV11-2 with TRBJ2-5; tentative D call: TRBD2 (6 bases). V was clipped by 2 bases and J by 4 bases, with 14 bases between them. The CDR3 is made up of 15 amino acids. Germline V gene sequence: CDR1 SGHAT, CDR2 FQNNGV. The CDR3 is CASSLQGLGGETQYF. The CDR3 DNA reads as TGTGCCAGCAGCTTACAGGGTCTGGGGGGAGAGACCCAGTACTTC.

This clonotype was found many times. The chain has TRBV4-3 and TRBJ2-2; TRBD1 might be the D (6 bases). This CDR3 comprises 16 residues. The V end was cut by 3 bases, the J end by 1 base, with 12 bases between. Germline loops: CDR1 LGHNA, CDR2 YSLEER. The CDR3 region has the DNA TGCGCCAGCAGCCAGTACCCGGGACAGAACACCGGGGAGCTGTTTTTT. Its protein is CASSQYPGQNTGELFF.

In DNA, the CDR3 is TGTGCCATCAGTGAGGGCGAGGGAGAGACCCAGTACTTC. Translating gives CAISEGEGETQYF. The rearrangement joins TRBV10-3 to TRBJ2-5; D perhaps matches TRBD2 (5 bases). The V gene lost 2 bases and the J gene lost 4 bases, with 8 bases spanning the gap. CDR3 length: 13 amino acids. Per the germline V gene, CDR1 is ENHRY and CDR2 is SYGVKD.

The chain uses TRBV20-1 and TRBJ1-2; D not resolved. Germline-derived CDR1 and CDR2 are DFQATT and SNEGSKA (reference sequence). This CDR3 comprises 8 residues. CDR3 DNA sequence: TGCAGGCCGGCCGGCTACACCTTC. Amino acids: CRPAGYTF.

This rearrangement joins TRBV5-4 to TRBJ2-3; no reliable D call. Trimming pared 3 bases from V and 4 bases from J, leaving 18 bases between. There are 16 residues in the CDR3. Germline V gene data show CDR1 as SGHNT and CDR2 as YYREEE (reference sequence). CDR3 DNA: TGTGCCAGCAGCTCACCAGTTCTCGGACGGGCAGATACGCAGTATTTT. Translating it yields CASSSPVLGRADTQYF.

The chain joins TRBV20-1 to TRBJ2-3; 11 bases are a match to TRBD1. The germline V gene has CDR1 DFQATT and CDR2 SNEGSKA (reference sequence). This CDR3 is built from 14 residues. J lost 5 bases, V lost 5 bases, and 6 bases had no gene match. CDR3 loop: CSAGRDRGGDTQYF. The CDR3 DNA reads TGCAGTGCTGGCCGGGACAGGGGGGGAGATACGCAGTATTTT.

The chain couples TRBV29-1 to TRBJ2-3; 7 positions agree with TRBD1. The CDR3 is made up of 15 amino acids. Unmatched junction bases numbered 5, after V lost 2 bases and J lost 0 bases. CDR1 SQVTM and CDR2 ANQGSEA come from the germline V gene. CDR3 DNA sequence: TGCAGCGTTGAACCGGACAGGCCTAGCACAGATACGCAGTATTTT. Amino acids: CSVEPDRPSTDTQYF.

This chain links TRBV20-1 with TRBJ2-1; D is possibly TRBD1 (6 bases). The germline V gene encodes CDR1 DFQATT and CDR2 SNEGSKA (reference sequence). The ends were cut back, 1 base at V and 2 bases at J, with 9 bases in the middle. The CDR3 consists of 14 residues. This CDR3 reads CSARAQGAYNEQFF. DNA for the CDR3: TGCAGTGCTAGAGCACAGGGCGCCTACAATGAGCAGTTCTTC.

This clonotype has only a few counts. The chain links TRBV2 to TRBJ2-5; D is ambiguous. The CDR3 covers 13 residues. V lost 3 bases, J lost 2 bases, and 7 bases lay in between. The germline V gene has CDR1 SNHLY and CDR2 FYNNEI. As DNA, the CDR3 is TGTGCCAGCAGTGAGGGAAAGCAAGAGACCCAGTACTTC. Amino acid sequence: CASSEGKQETQYF.

The table lists this clonotype with a few counts. The chain carries TRBV2 and TRBJ1-5; tentatively, D is TRBD1 (6 bases). This CDR3 is built from 14 residues. V was clipped by 2 bases and J by 2 bases, with 7 bases between them. The germline V gene encodes CDR1 SNHLY and CDR2 FYNNEI. The CDR3 here is CASSERQGNQPQHF. The DNA for the CDR3 is TGTGCCAGCAGTGAACGACAGGGCAATCAGCCCCAGCATTTT.

A few counts support this clonotype. This chain uses TRBV6-5 with TRBJ1-4; no clear D. Trimming left V 2 bases short and J 8 bases short, with 12 bases between. The CDR3 is made up of 14 amino acids. Germline CDR1 reads MNHEY; CDR2 reads SVGAGI. CDR3 loop: CASSYTFGREKLFF. The CDR3 nucleotides are TGTGCCAGCAGTTACACGTTTGGGCGAGAAAAACTGTTTTTT.

This clonotype has at least ten counts. The chain employs TRBV7-2 and TRBJ2-5; D is uncertain. The V gene's germline CDR1 is SGHTA and CDR2 FQGNSA. V was pared by 2 bases and J by 5 bases, with 6 bases between. The CDR3 consists of 12 residues. CDR3 nucleotide sequence: TGTGCCAGCAGCTTAAGGGCGGAGACCCAGTACTTC. Its protein is CASSLRAETQYF.

The chain is built from TRBV14 and TRBJ2-3; D uncertain. The CDR3 loop spans 15 amino acids. Deletions cut 4 bases from V and 0 bases from J, with 11 bases between. The germline V gene encodes CDR1 SGHDN and CDR2 FVKESK. CDR3 amino acids: CASSPRITSTDTQYF. CDR3 nucleotides: TGTGCCAGCAGCCCCCGAATAACTAGCACAGATACGCAGTATTTT.

The rearrangement links TRBV23-1 to TRBJ2-1; 10 bases map to TRBD2. TRBV23-1 is an ORF; its function is uncertain. Trimming at V came to 3 bases and at J to 9 bases, leaving 8 bases not matched to a gene. This CDR3 has 15 residues. The CDR3 DNA sequence: TGCGCCAGCAGTCACACCGGGACTAGCGTATTTGAGCAGTTCTTC. It is translated as CASSHTGTSVFEQFF.

In its sample, this clonotype was seen a few times. The chain uses TRBV7-2 and TRBJ2-3; possible D gene TRBD2, 6 bases. The CDR3 has 14 residues. Trimming removed 4 bases at V and 4 bases at J, with 12 bases between. Germline assignment: CDR1 SGHTA and CDR2 FQGNSA. The CDR3 here is CASSSRPGADTQYF. Here the CDR3 DNA reads TGTGCCAGCAGCTCACGTCCGGGAGCAGATACGCAGTATTTT.